A selection of T cell receptor beta chains follows, all from one sample in a study of cytomegalovirus exposure and HLA in healthy donors. Profiled with immunoSEQ multiplex PCR; TCRdb holds only in-frame clones, not every one. This sample carries tens of thousands of clones, about 82% of them seen once, and the ten largest clones take 4% to 5.5%. The specimen sequenced was PBMCs. All receptors come from a woman aged 25-40 years in good health and CMV-seronegative. CDR3s include the opening cysteine and the closing phenylalanine or tryptophan. Each record gives: V gene, clone size, J gene, D gene, CDR3 protein, CDR3 DNA. The D gene is left open where the match is weak. Part of the rows lack a size; the others show once, few, many or a class for expanded clones.

TRBV18	.	TRBJ1-4	.	CASSPEDEKLFF	TGTGCCAGCTCACCGGAGGATGAAAAACTGTTTTTT
TRBV4-2	.	TRBJ2-1	.	CASSQGRTADYNEQFF	TGTGCCAGCAGCCAAGGCAGGACAGCCGATTACAATGAGCAGTTCTTC
TRBV10-3	.	TRBJ1-1	.	CAISESGGRTEAFF	TGTGCCATCAGTGAGTCCGGGGGACGGACTGAAGCTTTCTTT
TRBV7-6	.	TRBJ2-3	.	CASSPTRDTQYF	TGTGCCAGCAGCCCCACAAGAGATACGCAGTATTTT
TRBV20-1	.	TRBJ2-1	.	CSARHINEQFF	TGCAGTGCTCGACACATAAATGAGCAGTTCTTC
TRBV20-1	once	TRBJ1-1	.	CSAWHSEAFF	TGCAGTGCCTGGCATTCTGAAGCTTTCTTT
TRBV30	.	TRBJ2-1	TRBD2	CAWRAAGAPNEQFF	TGTGCCTGGAGGGCAGCGGGAGCCCCCAATGAGCAGTTCTTC
TRBV12-5	.	TRBJ2-5	TRBD2	CASGLVGAWVAGVQETQYF	TGTGCTAGTGGTTTGGTAGGGGCATGGGTAGCGGGAGTTCAAGAGACCCAGTACTTC
TRBV11-3	.	TRBJ1-1	TRBD1	CASSLVGGTTEAFF	TGTGCCAGCAGCTTAGTAGGGGGCACCACTGAAGCTTTCTTT
TRBV6-4	few	TRBJ2-3	TRBD2	CASSDSPDSSGGTDTQYF	TGTGCCAGCAGTGACTCCCCCGACTCCAGCGGGGGCACAGATACGCAGTATTTT
TRBV7-9	.	TRBJ2-3	TRBD1	CASNTQGATDTQYF	TGTGCCAGCAACACCCAGGGGGCCACAGATACGCAGTATTTT
TRBV6-5	many	TRBJ2-2	TRBD1	CASSYGTGDTGELFF	TGTGCCAGCAGTTACGGGACAGGGGACACCGGGGAGCTGTTTTTT
TRBV7-9	.	TRBJ1-1	.	CASSSYRATGPEAFF	TGTGCCAGCAGCTCCTACAGGGCCACGGGGCCTGAAGCTTTCTTT
TRBV4-1	once	TRBJ2-2	.	CASSQAPANTGELFF	TGCGCCAGCAGCCAAGCCCCAGCGAACACCGGGGAGCTGTTTTTT
TRBV30	.	TRBJ2-5	TRBD2	CAWSVLRGLAESRDQETQYF	TGTGCCTGGAGTGTACTAAGGGGACTAGCGGAGTCCCGGGACCAAGAGACCCAGTACTTC
TRBV30	.	TRBJ2-1	TRBD2	CAWSTGGGYNEQFF	TGTGCCTGGTCTACAGGCGGGGGTTACAATGAGCAGTTCTTC
TRBV5-1	.	TRBJ2-1	.	CASSELVDEQFF	TGCGCCAGCTCCGAACTTGTGGATGAGCAGTTCTTC
TRBV5-1	.	TRBJ1-2	TRBD1	CASSLGLQGVSYGYTF	TGCGCCAGCAGCTTGGGCCTACAGGGGGTCTCCTATGGCTACACCTTC
TRBV29-1	.	TRBJ1-1	TRBD1	CSVVTGLNTEAFF	TGCAGCGTAGTGACAGGGCTGAACACTGAAGCTTTCTTT
TRBV5-1	.	TRBJ1-1	TRBD1	CASQGVGNTEAFF	TGCGCCAGCCAGGGGGTGGGGAACACTGAAGCTTTCTTT
TRBV14	few	TRBJ2-1	TRBD2	CASSQGTSGYNEQFF	TGTGCCAGCAGCCAAGGAACTAGCGGGTACAATGAGCAGTTCTTC
TRBV9	.	TRBJ2-1	.	CASSVAGDPGEQFF	TGTGCCAGCAGCGTAGCGGGGGATCCAGGAGAGCAGTTCTTC
TRBV13	.	TRBJ2-5	TRBD2	CASSAPSGGRLKDETQYF	TGTGCCAGCAGCGCCCCTAGCGGGGGACGCCTAAAGGATGAGACCCAGTACTTC